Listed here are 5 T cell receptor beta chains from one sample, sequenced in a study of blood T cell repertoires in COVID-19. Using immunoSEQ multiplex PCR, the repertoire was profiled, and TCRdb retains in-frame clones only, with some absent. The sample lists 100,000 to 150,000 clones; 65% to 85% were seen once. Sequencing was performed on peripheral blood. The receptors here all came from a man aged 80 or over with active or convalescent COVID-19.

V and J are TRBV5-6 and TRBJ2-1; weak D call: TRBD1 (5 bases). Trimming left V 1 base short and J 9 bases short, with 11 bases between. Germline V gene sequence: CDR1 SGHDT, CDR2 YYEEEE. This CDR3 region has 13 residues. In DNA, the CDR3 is TGTGCCAGCAGCTTGCCGCAGGGCCGTGAGCAGTTCTTC. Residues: CASSLPQGREQFF.

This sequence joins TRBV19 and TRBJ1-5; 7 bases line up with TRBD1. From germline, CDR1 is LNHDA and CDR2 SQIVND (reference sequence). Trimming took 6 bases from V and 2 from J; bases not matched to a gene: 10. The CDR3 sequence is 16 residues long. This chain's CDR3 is CASSLQGSYGNQPQHF. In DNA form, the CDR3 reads TGTGCCAGTAGCCTACAGGGGTCTTATGGCAATCAGCCCCAGCATTTT. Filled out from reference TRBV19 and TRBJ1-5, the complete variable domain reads DGGITQSPKYLFRKEGQNVTLSCEQNLNHDAMYWYRQDPGQGLRLIYYSQIVNDFQKGDIAEGYSVSREKKESFPLTVTSAQKNPTAFYLCASSLQGSYGNQPQHFGDGTRLSIL.

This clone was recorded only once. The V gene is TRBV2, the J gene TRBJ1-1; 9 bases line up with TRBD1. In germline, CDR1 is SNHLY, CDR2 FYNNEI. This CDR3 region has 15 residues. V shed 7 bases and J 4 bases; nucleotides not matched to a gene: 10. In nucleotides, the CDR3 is TGTGCCAGCACCCCGGGACAGGGCGGTGCCACTGAAGCTTTCTTT. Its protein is CASTPGQGGATEAFF.

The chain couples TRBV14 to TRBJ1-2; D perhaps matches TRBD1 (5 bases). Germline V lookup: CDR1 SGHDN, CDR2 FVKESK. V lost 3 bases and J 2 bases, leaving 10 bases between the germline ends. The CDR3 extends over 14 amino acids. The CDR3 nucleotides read TGTGCCAGCAGCCATTCGGGGGGGAACTATGGCTACACCTTC. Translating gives CASSHSGGNYGYTF.

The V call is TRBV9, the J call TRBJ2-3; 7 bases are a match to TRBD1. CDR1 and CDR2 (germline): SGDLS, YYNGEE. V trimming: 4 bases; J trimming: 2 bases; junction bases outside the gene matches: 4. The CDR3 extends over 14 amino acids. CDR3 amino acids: CASSPGTDTDTQYF. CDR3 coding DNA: TGTGCCAGCAGCCCTGGGACAGACACAGATACGCAGTATTTT.